The TCR beta chain described here comes from a study of regulatory T cells in long-lasting Graves disease. Building the TCR beta libraries relied on iRepertoire HTBI primers, and CDR3 regions underwent Arm-PCR. MiXCR, run by TCRdb on the multiplex PCR reads, gives a single entry per CDR3 protein. The table includes 500,000 to 700,000 distinct CDR3 sequences, roughly 30% detected once. Comment on this clonotype: Its antigen remains unidentified.

General study points: Those with persistent Graves' had less TCR diversity than newly diagnosed patients. TRBV28, TRBJ1-2 and TRBJ2-5 were segments that persistent disease favored.

Time point indicated: persistent/refractory GD, antithyroid drugs over 5 years with positive TRAb. The TCR library was made from RNA that had been extracted from PBMCs in TRIzol. American Thyroid Association guidelines defined Graves' disease diagnosis. An approximately 9-milliliter sample of peripheral blood was drawn into EDTA tubes. The CDR3 loop spans 14 amino acids. From germline, CDR1 is DFQATT and CDR2 SNEGSKA (reference sequence). J lost 4 bases, V lost 5 bases, and 6 bases had no gene match. The receptor's source is a female donor with Graves disease. The chain employs TRBV20-1 and TRBJ2-7; 12 bases match TRBD2. The specimen comprised peripheral blood mononuclear cells (PBMCs), sampled when the disease was refractory, from a patient treated with antithyroid drugs. CDR3 coding DNA: TGCAGTGCTTATCTAGCGGGAGGGAGGTACGAGCAGTACTTC. It is translated as CSAYLAGGRYEQYF.